These T cell receptor beta chains were read from a single sample in a study of blood T cell repertoires in COVID-19. Only in-frame clones appear in the TCRdb table, and some are missing; sequencing was by immunoSEQ multiplex PCR. The sample records 150,000 to 200,000 clones, about 90% being singletons. Sequenced material: PBMCs or T cells enriched from blood (not recorded which). The source is a human donor with acute COVID-19. The donor label of this sample is uncertain. Each CDR3 is given with its conserved first and last residue. D genes are given only for firm matches. Only part of the rows carry a size: once, few, many, or a class if the clone is expanded.

CDR3 DNA	CDR3 protein	J gene	clone size	V gene	D gene
TGTGCCAGCAGCTTAGAACGTCTAGCTTCCTACGAGCAGTACTTC	CASSLERLASYEQYF	TRBJ2-7	NA	TRBV7-2	NA
TGCGCCAGCAGCTTGGGCGCCGGGACAGGGGCGGCGAACACCGGGGAGCTGTTTTTT	CASSLGAGTGAANTGELFF	TRBJ2-2	NA	TRBV5-1	TRBD1
TGTGCCTGGAGTGCCTCCCAGGGTTACTATGGCTACACCTTC	CAWSASQGYYGYTF	TRBJ1-2	NA	TRBV30	NA
TGTGCCTGGAGTGAACAGGGTAATCAGCCCCAGCATTTT	CAWSEQGNQPQHF	TRBJ1-5	NA	TRBV30	NA
TGTGCCAGCAGCGCCGGGACAGGGAGCGAGCAGTACTTC	CASSAGTGSEQYF	TRBJ2-7	NA	TRBV7-2	TRBD1
TGTGCCAGCAGTTATCAGGGCAGGTCCGGGGAGCTGTTTTTT	CASSYQGRSGELFF	TRBJ2-2	NA	TRBV27	NA
TGTGCCAGCAGCGGGGCAGCAAACACTGAAGCTTTCTTT	CASSGAANTEAFF	TRBJ1-1	NA	TRBV9	NA
TGTGCCAGCAGTCGGAAACGGACTAGCGAAACCGGGGAGCTGTTTTTT	CASSRKRTSETGELFF	TRBJ2-2	NA	TRBV6-4	TRBD2
TGTGCCAGCAGTTTGGTGAGGGCGACTGAAGCTTTCTTT	CASSLVRATEAFF	TRBJ1-1	NA	TRBV27	NA
TGTGCCAGCAGCTATAGAGGCCCGGGACAGTCGGGGGCCAACGTCCTGACTTTC	CASSYRGPGQSGANVLTF	TRBJ2-6	NA	TRBV7-8	TRBD1
TGTGCCAGCAGCTTACGGGGAGGGGACACTGAAGCTTTCTTT	CASSLRGGDTEAFF	TRBJ1-1	NA	TRBV7-9	NA
TGTGCCTGGAGTGTGGGCCGACCGGACAGGAATGGCTACACCTTC	CAWSVGRPDRNGYTF	TRBJ1-2	NA	TRBV30	TRBD1
TGTGCCAGTACCCCAGCGGACAGGGGGGGTACCGGGGAGCTGTTTTTT	CASTPADRGGTGELFF	TRBJ2-2	NA	TRBV19	TRBD1
TGTGCCAGCAGTGAAGGGACACACACAGATACGCAGTATTTT	CASSEGTHTDTQYF	TRBJ2-3	many	TRBV6-4	NA
TGCGCCAGCAGCTTCAGGGGGAGAGATGGCTACACCTTC	CASSFRGRDGYTF	TRBJ1-2	NA	TRBV5-1	TRBD1
TGCGCCAGCAGCTTGGAAATAGCGGGGGGTCGCACAGATACGCAGTATTTT	CASSLEIAGGRTDTQYF	TRBJ2-3	NA	TRBV5-1	TRBD2
TGCGCCAGCACCACCCAACCTACTAACTATGGCTACACCTTC	CASTTQPTNYGYTF	TRBJ1-2	NA	TRBV5-1	NA
TGTGCCAGCAGCTTAAAACTTGAGCAGTACTTC	CASSLKLEQYF	TRBJ2-7	NA	TRBV7-9	NA
TGTGCCAGCAGTCAAGGGGGAGCAGGAACCTACGAGCAGTACTTC	CASSQGGAGTYEQYF	TRBJ2-7	NA	TRBV9	NA
TGTGCCAGCAGTAAAGACGACAGTTATAATTCACCCCTCCACTTT	CASSKDDSYNSPLHF	TRBJ1-6	NA	TRBV6-2/TRBV6-3	NA
TGTGCCACCAGTGATTACAGGGTGGTCGACACTGAAGCTTTCTTT	CATSDYRVVDTEAFF	TRBJ1-1	NA	TRBV24-1	NA
TGTGCCAGCAGCTTCCCAGCGGGGGGTAAAAAAGAGACCCAGTACTTC	CASSFPAGGKKETQYF	TRBJ2-5	NA	TRBV2	TRBD2
TGTGCCTGGAGTTTGACTTCTGTGGTGGATACGCAGTATTTT	CAWSLTSVVDTQYF	TRBJ2-3	NA	TRBV30	NA
TGCGCCAGCAGCTTGGTTGAGGGGGCCTTAGCCAAAAACATTCAGTACTTC	CASSLVEGALAKNIQYF	TRBJ2-4	NA	TRBV5-1	TRBD1